This T cell receptor (beta chain) emerged from a study of beta chain features in type 1 diabetes. One heparinised blood draw, averaging roughly 120 mL, came from each donor. Of the isolated RNA, all was reverse transcribed, and so the sequenced material was expressed TCRB transcripts. Using immunoSEQ multiplex PCR, the repertoire was profiled, and TCRdb retains in-frame clones only, with some absent. This table has roughly 25,000 clones, more than 60% appearing once. CDR3 size: 15 residues. The germline V gene encodes CDR1 WSHSY and CDR2 SAAADI. The V and J ends lost 0 bases and 14 bases respectively, with 21 bases between them.

The sequencing input was Tregs from blood. V and J are TRBV10-2 and TRBJ2-3; D remains unclear. The receptor's source is a woman aged 40 to 55 in good health. The CDR3 DNA is TGCGCCAGCAGTGAGTCATGGTTGAGTCCAAGAGGTCGGTATTTT. Its protein is CASSESWLSPRGRYF.